The 8 T cell receptor beta chains in this list originate from one sample, sequenced in a study of T cells in Graves' hyperthyroidism and ophthalmopathy. What was amplified from RNA transcripts were TCR beta CDR3 regions. HTBI primers were employed in a first-round RT-PCR of the TCR CDR3. TCRdb ran MiXCR on the multiplex PCR reads and lists one entry per CDR3 protein. The sample yields about 680,000 distinct CDR3 sequences, roughly a third seen once. The specimen was blood. These receptors all come from a woman aged 40-49 years with Graves' hyperthyroidism.

This clonotype has a handful of counts. The genes are TRBV10-3 and TRBJ1-5, with TRBD1 matching over 7 bases. This CDR3 has 19 residues. Germline CDR1 reads ENHRY; CDR2 reads SYGVKD. With V trimmed by 10 bases and J by 1 base, 22 bases remained unmatched. The CDR3 here is CASTRPGTGVGRSNQPQHF. In DNA form, the CDR3 reads TGTGCCAGCACCCGACCAGGAACAGGGGTGGGGAGGAGCAATCAGCCCCAGCATTTT.

The V gene is TRBV7-2, the J gene TRBJ2-2; 8 bases are a match to TRBD1. Germline V gene sequence: CDR1 SGHTA, CDR2 FQGNSA. The CDR3 is 16 residues long. Trimming took 4 bases from V and 6 from J; bases not matched to a gene: 10. The CDR3 DNA follows: TGTGCCAGCAGCTCCATTTGGACAGGGACGGCCGGGGAGCTGTTTTTT. It is translated as CASSSIWTGTAGELFF.

This clonotype was observed a few times. This chain links TRBV12-3 or TRBV12-4 with TRBJ1-4; D is unclear. This CDR3 contains 14 residues. Trimming left V 1 base short and J 8 bases short, with 11 bases between. The CDR3 coding sequence is TGTGCCAGCAGTTTAGGAGGAGTTCTCGAAAAACTGTTTTTT. Protein product: CASSLGGVLEKLFF.

This clonotype has ten or more counts. The CDR3 protein is CASSLGLEGFETQYF. CDR3 coding DNA: TGTGCCAGCAGCTTAGGATTGGAGGGTTTCGAGACCCAGTACTTC. V usage is TRBV11-2 and J usage is TRBJ2-5; weak D call: TRBD2 (6 bases). V lost 1 base to trimming and J lost 5 bases, with 14 bases between them. The CDR3 is made up of 15 amino acids. Germline assignment: CDR1 SGHAT and CDR2 FQNNGV.

At least ten counts were recorded for this clonotype. The V gene is TRBV20-1, the J gene TRBJ1-5; TRBD1 agrees at 8 bases. V trimming: 1 base; J trimming: 6 bases; junction bases outside the gene matches: 8. CDR1 and CDR2 from the germline V gene are DFQATT and SNEGSKA (reference sequence). The CDR3 has 15 residues. The CDR3 sequence is CSARGGQGRGQPQHF. The CDR3, as DNA: TGCAGTGCTAGAGGCGGACAGGGAAGGGGTCAGCCCCAGCATTTT.

The chain employs TRBV5-6 and TRBJ2-5, with D perhaps TRBD1 (6 bases). V lost 0 bases to trimming and J lost 6 bases, with 12 bases between them. Germline CDR1 and CDR2: SGHDT and YYEEEE. CDR3 length: 14 amino acids. The CDR3 bases are TGTGCCAGCAGCTTGGGGACAGCCAAGAAGACCCAGTACTTC. It codes for CASSLGTAKKTQYF.

This clonotype has at least ten counts. The chain is built from TRBV5-4 and TRBJ2-7, with a possible D match to TRBD1 (6 bases). The V and J ends lost 5 bases and 3 bases respectively, with 9 bases between them. The CDR3 is 12 amino acids. CDR1 and CDR2 from the germline V gene are SGHNT and YYREEE (reference sequence). The chain's CDR3 is CASSWTDYEQYF. CDR3 in DNA: TGTGCCAGCAGTTGGACAGACTACGAGCAGTACTTC.

The chain uses TRBV5-1 and TRBJ1-4; D remains ambiguous. Germline V lookup: CDR1 SGHRS, CDR2 YFSETQ. The V and J ends lost 2 bases and 8 bases respectively, with 10 bases between them. This CDR3 is built from 13 residues. Here the CDR3 DNA reads TGCGCCAGCAGCTTTGAGGGATCGGAAAAACTGTTTTTT. It translates to CASSFEGSEKLFF.